The 7 T cell receptor beta chains below come from one sample, sequenced in a study of T cell changes during pregnancy in multiple sclerosis. Sequencing was performed with immunoSEQ multiplex PCR; in TCRdb, only in-frame clones are kept and a portion is missing. The sample contains over 20,000 clones, 75% to 90% of which appear only once. The specimen was CD4+ T cells from peripheral blood mononuclear cells, collected in the first trimester of pregnancy. These receptors all stem from a female donor in good health, enrolled as a control in a pregnancy study.

The chain is built from TRBV7-9 and TRBJ2-3; 9 nucleotides align to TRBD2. V lost 2 bases and J lost 3; bases outside the gene matches: 0. The CDR3 contains 14 residues. Germline CDR1 reads SEHNR; CDR2 reads FQNEAQ (reference sequence). In nucleotides, the CDR3 is TGTGCCAGCAGCTTAAGCGGGAGGACAGATACGCAGTATTTT. Encoded protein: CASSLSGRTDTQYF. The full variable domain, completed using reference TRBV7-9 and TRBJ2-3, is DTGVSQNPRHKITKRGQNVTFRCDPISEHNRLYWYRQTLGQGPEFLTYFQNEAQLEKSRLLSDRFSAERPKGSFSTLEIQRTEQGDSAMYLCASSLSGRTDTQYFGPGTRLTVL.

The rearrangement joins TRBV7-2 to TRBJ1-2; 7 positions match TRBD1. Germline CDR1 SGHTA, CDR2 FQGNSA. V gave up 5 bases and J gave up 4 bases; unmatched junction bases: 10. The CDR3 loop spans 15 amino acids. The CDR3 DNA follows: TGTGCCAGCAGCACCGTGCGACAGGGCGGCTATGGCTACACCTTC. It yields the protein CASSTVRQGGYGYTF. Looking up the rest from reference TRBV7-2 and TRBJ1-2 gives the full variable domain: GAGVSQSPSNKVTEKGKDVELRCDPISGHTALYWYRQSLGQGLEFLIYFQGNSAPDKSGLPSDRFSAERTGGSVSTLTIQRTQQEDSAVYLCASSTVRQGGYGYTFGSGTRLTVV.

V usage is TRBV27 and J usage is TRBJ1-1; no definite D call. Germline V CDR1 and CDR2: MNHEY, SMNVEV (reference sequence). The V end was cut by 7 bases, the J end by 3 bases, with 15 bases between. The CDR3 is 14 residues long. The CDR3 DNA reads as TGTGCCAGCACCCTACTAGGTAGGGACACTGAAGCTTTCTTT. Protein sequence: CASTLLGRDTEAFF.

The rearrangement links TRBV11-2 to TRBJ1-4; 8 bases match TRBD1. This CDR3 region has 15 residues. Germline V lookup: CDR1 SGHAT, CDR2 FQNNGV. V trimming: 5 bases; J trimming: 6 bases; junction bases outside the gene matches: 8. Here the CDR3 DNA reads TGTGCCAGCAGCCCTGCTCGGGACAGGTATGAAAAACTGTTTTTT. Protein: CASSPARDRYEKLFF.

V usage is TRBV27 and J usage is TRBJ2-4; TRBD1 might be the D (6 bases). The germline V gene encodes CDR1 MNHEY and CDR2 SMNVEV (reference sequence). V gave up 0 bases and J gave up 2 bases, with 14 bases separating them. The CDR3 is made up of 17 amino acids. CDR3 region: CASSLSGAGWTKNIQYF. The CDR3 DNA sequence: TGTGCCAGCAGTTTATCGGGGGCAGGGTGGACCAAAAACATTCAGTACTTC.

This clone was seen a single time. This chain links TRBV28 with TRBJ2-2; 10 nucleotides match TRBD1. This CDR3 has 16 amino acids. The germline V gene encodes CDR1 MDHEN and CDR2 SYDVKM. V was pared by 6 bases and J by 0 bases, with 4 bases of the junction left unmatched. CDR3 loop: CASRTGGEANTGELFF. CDR3 sequence (DNA): TGTGCCAGCAGGACAGGGGGCGAAGCGAACACCGGGGAGCTGTTTTTT.

J is TRBJ1-3 and V is TRBV6-1; D gene unclear. The CDR3 is made up of 15 amino acids. Germline loops: CDR1 MNHNS, CDR2 SASEGT. Trimming stripped 7 bases from V and 0 bases from J, with 13 bases between. The CDR3 coding sequence is TGTGCCAGCAACCCTTACCGTAGCTCTGGAAACACCATATATTTT. Protein sequence: CASNPYRSSGNTIYF.